Listed below are T cell receptor beta chains from one sample, sequenced in a study of blood T cell repertoires in COVID-19. The assay was immunoSEQ multiplex PCR, and TCRdb's table has in-frame clones only and misses some. The sample lists 250,000 to 350,000 clones, about 90% occurring once. Sequenced input: peripheral blood. These receptor sequences come from a woman in her twenties or thirties who had recovered from COVID-19. Both conserved end residues are part of each CDR3.

V	CDR3
TRBV19	CASSIVGAAEELFF
TRBV7-9	CASSSCPNGRSYEQYF
TRBV7-9	CASSSRGTGGHEQYF
TRBV19	CASRSGQGANEQYF
TRBV29-1	CSVRRQGGNEKLFF
TRBV7-2	CASSPRQARNEAFF
TRBV9	CASSASTGTGGVWSTDTQYF
TRBV27	CASSSPMAGGPDEQFF
TRBV29-1	CSVGLAPSYNEQFF
TRBV19	CASSIGRTAIYEQYF
TRBV2	CASSAKGTSGRTNTGELFF
TRBV2	CASSLTGSGNTIYF
TRBV3-1/TRBV3-2	CASSHRQVNTEAFF
TRBV6-1	CASSEGQHYGYTF
TRBV19	CASSIDLSVNTEAFF
TRBV6-5	CASSSGSPLHF
TRBV5-1	CASSRRQGGEQFF
TRBV18	CASSPPRTGIADTQYF
TRBV30	CAWSVGQGGLRPQHF
TRBV5-1	CASSLTGTGNIQYF
TRBV30	CAWSPWTGYGYTF
TRBV6-5	CASSYGDSYYTF
TRBV4-1	CASSQTGAGTNTEAFF
TRBV13	CASGVGASGNTIYF
TRBV29-1	CSVVTGNYGYTF
TRBV18	CASSPLAGGRDEQFF
TRBV18	CASSTGPGGEAFF
TRBV5-1	CASSFNNGGSSTDTQYF
TRBV10-1	CASSEIQGANEQFF
TRBV29-1	CSVALERDTQYF
TRBV28	CASSPPGHIYGYTF
TRBV27	CASSFGVAGGYEQYF
TRBV19	CASSSGRTGYVQPQHF
TRBV2	CATMGLQQNTEAFF
TRBV5-4	CASSLRQGVDTQYF
TRBV19	CASSGGTGLSYEQYF
TRBV2	CASSELRSQPQHF
TRBV5-1	CASSPGQREAFF
TRBV11-2	CASSPAGLSYEQYF
TRBV12-3/TRBV12-4	CASTPRGHDGYTF
TRBV7-9	CASRRQDRDREQFF
TRBV11-2	CASSPHTREEAFF
TRBV13	CASSTGTSRSSYEQYF
TRBV4-1	CASSQTRDSSNEQFF
TRBV7-2	CASSLIGQETYEQYF